The T cell receptor (beta chain) described here comes from a study of cytomegalovirus exposure and HLA in healthy donors. Study-wide points: Sequence variants that were highly shared formed a cluster that was likely a sequencing artifact. With later analysis, a missense DCLRE1C variant became linked to TCR beta V- and J-gene trimming. Data from an earlier analysis indicated that most TCR beta V segments were productive either about 87% or about 30% of the time.

Germline CDR1 and CDR2: SGHTA and FQGNSA. V lost 1 base and J lost 8, with 11 bases in between. This CDR3 comprises 13 residues. 13 Jbeta primers and 60 Vbeta primers were used for the PCR. Method: immunoSEQ multiplex PCR; TCRdb's copy keeps in-frame clones and lacks some. The data contain approximately 150,000 clones, roughly 73% of them singletons. This clone was seen a handful of times. Its antigen is not known. Sequencing used PBMCs. The J gene is TRBJ1-1, the V gene TRBV7-2; D may be TRBD1 (5 bases). This TCR was recovered from a male donor in good health and CMV-seronegative. This CDR3 reads CASSLGPNREAFF. The CDR3 nucleotides read TGTGCCAGCAGCTTAGGACCGAACAGGGAAGCTTTCTTT.